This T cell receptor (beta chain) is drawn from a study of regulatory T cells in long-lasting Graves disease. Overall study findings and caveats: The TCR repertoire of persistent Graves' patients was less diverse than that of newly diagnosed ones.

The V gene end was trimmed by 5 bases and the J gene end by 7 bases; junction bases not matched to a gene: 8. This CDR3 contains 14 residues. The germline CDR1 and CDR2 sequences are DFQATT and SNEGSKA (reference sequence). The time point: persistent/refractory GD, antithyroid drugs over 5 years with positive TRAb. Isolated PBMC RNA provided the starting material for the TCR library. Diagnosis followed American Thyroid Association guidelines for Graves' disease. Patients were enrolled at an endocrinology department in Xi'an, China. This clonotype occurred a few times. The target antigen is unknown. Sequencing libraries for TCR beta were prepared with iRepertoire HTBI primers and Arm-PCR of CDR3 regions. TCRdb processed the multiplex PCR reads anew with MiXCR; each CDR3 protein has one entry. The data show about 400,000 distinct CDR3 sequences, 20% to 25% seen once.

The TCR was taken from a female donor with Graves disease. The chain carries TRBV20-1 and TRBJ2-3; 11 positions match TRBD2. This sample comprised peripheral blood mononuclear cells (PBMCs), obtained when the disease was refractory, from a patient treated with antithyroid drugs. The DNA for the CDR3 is TGCAGTGCTGTACTAGCGGGAGTTACGAATACGCAGTATTTT. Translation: CSAVLAGVTNTQYF.